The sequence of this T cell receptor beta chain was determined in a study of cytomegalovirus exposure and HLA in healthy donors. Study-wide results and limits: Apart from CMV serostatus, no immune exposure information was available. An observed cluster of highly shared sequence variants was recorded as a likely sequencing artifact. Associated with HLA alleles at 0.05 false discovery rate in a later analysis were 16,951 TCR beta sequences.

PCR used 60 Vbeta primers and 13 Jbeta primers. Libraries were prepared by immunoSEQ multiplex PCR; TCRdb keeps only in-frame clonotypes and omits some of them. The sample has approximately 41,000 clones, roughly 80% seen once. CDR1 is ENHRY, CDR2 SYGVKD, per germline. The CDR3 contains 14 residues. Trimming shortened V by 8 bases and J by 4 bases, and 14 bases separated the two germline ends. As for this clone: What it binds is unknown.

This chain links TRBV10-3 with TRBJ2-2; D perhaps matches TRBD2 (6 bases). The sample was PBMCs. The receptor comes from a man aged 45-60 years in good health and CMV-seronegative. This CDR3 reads CAIGEAGTTGELFF. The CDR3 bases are TGTGCCATCGGCGAGGCGGGGACCACCGGGGAGCTGTTTTTT.